This T cell receptor (beta chain) was obtained from a study of blood T cells in healthy people across ages. General study findings and limits: Researchers report that TCR beta diversity correlated strongly with naive T cell percentage. In older individuals, TCR beta diversity per million T cells was lower, falling roughly linearly with age.

Next came a second PCR, run for about 6 to 11 cycles, which used a sample-barcoded 5' primer along with a J-beta primer mix. Sequencing of every sample gave 2.5 million or more CDR3-containing paired-end reads. TCRdb fed the 5' RACE reads into MiXCR, producing one record per CDR3 protein. The sample carries some 1.6 million distinct CDR3 sequences, about 32% recorded once. Per germline, CDR1 KGHDR and CDR2 SFDVKD. Trimming at V came to 6 bases and at J to 4 bases, leaving 2 bases not matched to a gene. The CDR3 has 13 amino acids. Of note for this clonotype: Its target is unknown.

This clonotype was obtained from a woman aged 25 to 39 in good health. The chain links TRBV24-1 to TRBJ2-3; 8 bases map to TRBD1. The sample taken for sequencing was blood. The CDR3 here is CATSYRGSDTQYF. For the CDR3, the DNA is TGTGCCACCAGTTACAGGGGGTCAGATACGCAGTATTTT.